This record looks at one T cell receptor beta chain sequence and its context. The antigen it recognizes is unknown. No clone much larger than this one lies a single base away; base qualities are absent. The sample belongs to a study of blood T cell repertoires in COVID-19 (dated by TCRdb to 2018 to 2021). In terms of the full investigation: Samples from collaborators originated in the United States, Italy and Spain and spanned both the acute and convalescent phases of COVID-19. The material from the prospective study consisted of cDNA or gDNA derived from T cells, B-cell-depleted T cells, or PBMCs. Samples came from the ongoing ImmuneRACE study (first 160 participants) plus 1,254 subjects from 6 global collaborators. A de-identified subject ID, COVID-19 status, age in years and sex were almost always included in the sample metadata. The dataset comprised deeply sampled blood TCRbeta repertoires from subjects exposed to, actively infected with, or recovered from COVID-19. HLA class I and class II types, where available, came from metadata supplied by the sample provider rather than from assay-based typing. The repertoires were made available in a free public database intended to serve as a resource for research on the immune response to SARS-CoV-2. General findings and caveats noted by the study authors: Clinical and demographic metadata were provided uncurated, with the amount varying by source and participant.

In Seattle, one collaborating source enrolled patients while the infection was active and tracked those patients longitudinally over the course of disease. The collaborating institutions used their own protocols to collect whole blood in K2EDTA tubes. For TCRbeta analysis, collaborator samples were shipped as frozen whole blood, as isolated PBMCs, or as DNA extracted from either sample type. TCRbeta CDR3 regions were amplified from genomic DNA using the immunoSEQ Assay, a bias-controlled multiplex PCR. On the study's bioinformatics: The number of nucleated cells in each sample was estimated from the amplification of reference gene primers within the assay. Sequence reads were collapsed and filtered to measure the absolute abundance of every unique TCRbeta CDR3 rearrangement. For each sample, productive Simpson clonality was calculated as the square root of Simpson's diversity index over productive rearrangements. TCRdb mirrors the immuneACCESS table, restricted to in-frame sequences. Some clones are absent from its copies; in checked studies, under half trace to an unresolved V gene, and the reason for the others is unknown. V and J calls plus clone size are reproduced from that table; the DNA served to infer D and trimming. The sample includes 65,000 to 95,000 clones, with just over 90% observed a single time. About 2.5% of the sample is held by the ten biggest clonotypes.

From the germline V gene, CDR1 is SGHRS and CDR2 is YFSETQ. V loses 4 bases at its end and J loses 1 base; junction bases beyond the gene matches: 12. Measured from the cysteine to the phenylalanine, the CDR3 is 18 residues long. This entry keeps only the CDR3 DNA: 54 bases, framed from base 1. This clonotype was sampled from a man aged 50-60 years with COVID-19, enrolled during active disease. Sequenced material: peripheral blood. The chain couples TRBV5-1 to TRBJ2-3, with TRBD2 identical over 10 junction bases. CDR3 reads: CASSRYSGRPTRTDTQYF. The DNA sequence is given as TGCGCCAGCAGCAGATATAGCGGGAGGCCCACTCGCACAGATACGCAGTATTTT.